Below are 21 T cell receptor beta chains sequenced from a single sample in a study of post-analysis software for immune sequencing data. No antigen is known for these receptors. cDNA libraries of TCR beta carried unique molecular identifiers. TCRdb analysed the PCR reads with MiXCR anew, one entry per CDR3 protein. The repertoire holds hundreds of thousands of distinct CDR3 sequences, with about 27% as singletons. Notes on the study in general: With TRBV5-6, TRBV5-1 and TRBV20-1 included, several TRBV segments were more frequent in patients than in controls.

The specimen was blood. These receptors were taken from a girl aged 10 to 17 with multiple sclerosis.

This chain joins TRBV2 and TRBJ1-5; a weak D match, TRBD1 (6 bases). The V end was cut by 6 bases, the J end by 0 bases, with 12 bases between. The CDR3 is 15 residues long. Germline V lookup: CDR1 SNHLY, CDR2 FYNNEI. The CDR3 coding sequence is TGTGCCAGCAGGCCCCAGGGGTATAGCAATCAGCCCCAGCATTTT. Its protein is CASRPQGYSNQPQHF.

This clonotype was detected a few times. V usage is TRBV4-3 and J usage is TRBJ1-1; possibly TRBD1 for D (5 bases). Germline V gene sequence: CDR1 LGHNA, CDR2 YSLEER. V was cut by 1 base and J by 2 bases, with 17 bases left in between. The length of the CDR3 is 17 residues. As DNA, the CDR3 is TGCGCCAGCAGCCAAGCTCGATTAAGAAGGGACAACACTGAAGCTTTCTTT. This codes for CASSQARLRRDNTEAFF.

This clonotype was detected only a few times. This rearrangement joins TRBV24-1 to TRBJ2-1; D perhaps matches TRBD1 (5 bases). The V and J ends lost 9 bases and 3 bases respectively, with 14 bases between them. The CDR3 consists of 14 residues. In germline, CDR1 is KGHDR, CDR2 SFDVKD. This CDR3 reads CATRARAGYNEQFF. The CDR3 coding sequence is TGTGCCACCCGAGCCAGGGCAGGCTACAATGAGCAGTTCTTC.

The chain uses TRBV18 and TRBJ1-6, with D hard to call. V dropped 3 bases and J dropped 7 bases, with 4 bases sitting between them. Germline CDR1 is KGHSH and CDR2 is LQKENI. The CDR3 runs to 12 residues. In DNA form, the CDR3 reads TGTGCCAGCTCACCGACCAATTCACCCCTCCACTTT. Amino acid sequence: CASSPTNSPLHF.

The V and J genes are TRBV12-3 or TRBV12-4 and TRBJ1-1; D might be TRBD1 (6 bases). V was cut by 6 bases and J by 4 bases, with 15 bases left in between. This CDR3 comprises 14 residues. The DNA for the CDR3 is TGTGCCAGCAGGCCTCAGGGGCTACGCACTGAAGCTTTCTTT. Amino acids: CASRPQGLRTEAFF.

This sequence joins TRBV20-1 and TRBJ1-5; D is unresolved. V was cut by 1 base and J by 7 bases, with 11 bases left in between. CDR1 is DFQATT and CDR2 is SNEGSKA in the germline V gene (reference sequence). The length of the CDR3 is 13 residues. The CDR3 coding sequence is TGCAGTGCTAGAGCCGGGGTATGGCAGCCCCAGCATTTT. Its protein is CSARAGVWQPQHF.

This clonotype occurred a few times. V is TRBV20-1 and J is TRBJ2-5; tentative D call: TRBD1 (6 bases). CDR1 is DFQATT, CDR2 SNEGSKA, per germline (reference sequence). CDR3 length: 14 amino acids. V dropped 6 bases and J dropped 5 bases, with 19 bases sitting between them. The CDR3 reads CSATSYGQSETQYF. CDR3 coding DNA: TGCAGTGCCACATCTTACGGACAGTCGGAGACCCAGTACTTC.

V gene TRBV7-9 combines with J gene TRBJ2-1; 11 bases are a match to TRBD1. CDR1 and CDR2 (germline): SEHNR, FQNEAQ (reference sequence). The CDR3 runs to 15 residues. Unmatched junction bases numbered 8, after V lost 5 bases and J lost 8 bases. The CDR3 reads CASSPADRGPDEQFF. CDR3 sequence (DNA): TGTGCCAGCAGCCCCGCGGACAGGGGGCCCGATGAGCAGTTCTTC.

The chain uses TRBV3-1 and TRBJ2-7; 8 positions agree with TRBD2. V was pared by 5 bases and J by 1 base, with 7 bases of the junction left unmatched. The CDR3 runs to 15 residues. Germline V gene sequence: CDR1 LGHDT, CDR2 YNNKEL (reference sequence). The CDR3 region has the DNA TGTGCCAGCAGCATTCAACTAGCGGCATCCTACGAGCAGTACTTC. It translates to CASSIQLAASYEQYF.

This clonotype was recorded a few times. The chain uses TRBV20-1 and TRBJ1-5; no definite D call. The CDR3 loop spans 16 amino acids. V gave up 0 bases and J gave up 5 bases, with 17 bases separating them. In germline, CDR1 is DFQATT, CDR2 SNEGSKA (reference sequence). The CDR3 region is CSARDGTRASDQPQHF. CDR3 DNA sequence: TGCAGTGCTAGAGATGGAACCCGGGCCTCAGATCAGCCCCAGCATTTT.

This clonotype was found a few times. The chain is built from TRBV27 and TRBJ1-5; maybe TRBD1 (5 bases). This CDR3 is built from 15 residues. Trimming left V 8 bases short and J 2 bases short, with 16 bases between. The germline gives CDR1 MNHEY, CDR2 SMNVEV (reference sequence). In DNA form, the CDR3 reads TGTGCCAGCGGGTTCTGGGGGGTCGGCAATCAGCCCCAGCATTTT. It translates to CASGFWGVGNQPQHF.

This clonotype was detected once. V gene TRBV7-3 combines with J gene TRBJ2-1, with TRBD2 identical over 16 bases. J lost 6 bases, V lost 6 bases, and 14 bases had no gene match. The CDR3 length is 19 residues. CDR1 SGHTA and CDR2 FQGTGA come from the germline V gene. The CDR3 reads CASSRGVQGLAGGSNEQFF. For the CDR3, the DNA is TGTGCCAGCAGTAGAGGGGTGCAGGGACTAGCGGGGGGGTCCAATGAGCAGTTCTTC.

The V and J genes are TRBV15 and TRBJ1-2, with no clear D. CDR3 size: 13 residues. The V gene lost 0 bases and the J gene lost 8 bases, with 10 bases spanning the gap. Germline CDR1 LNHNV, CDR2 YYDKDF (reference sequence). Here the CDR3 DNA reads TGTGCCACCAGCAGAGAGGCAGGTCTGGGCTACACCTTC. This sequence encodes CATSREAGLGYTF.

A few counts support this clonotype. This chain's CDR3 is CASSPRAGLNTEAFF. CDR3 DNA: TGTGCCAGCAGTCCGCGGGCAGGGCTGAACACTGAAGCTTTCTTT. The chain is built from TRBV6-6 and TRBJ1-1; D might be TRBD1 (5 bases). V lost 5 bases to trimming and J lost 0 bases, with 13 bases between them. CDR3 length: 15 residues. Germline CDR1 MNHNY, CDR2 SVGAGI (reference sequence).

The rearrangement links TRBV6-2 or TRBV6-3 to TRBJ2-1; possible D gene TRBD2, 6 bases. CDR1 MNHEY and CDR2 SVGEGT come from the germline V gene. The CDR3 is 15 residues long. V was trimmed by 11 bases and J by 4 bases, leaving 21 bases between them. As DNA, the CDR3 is TGTGCCTGCAAGCGGGCAGACCTGATATACAATGAGCAGTTCTTC. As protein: CACKRADLIYNEQFF.

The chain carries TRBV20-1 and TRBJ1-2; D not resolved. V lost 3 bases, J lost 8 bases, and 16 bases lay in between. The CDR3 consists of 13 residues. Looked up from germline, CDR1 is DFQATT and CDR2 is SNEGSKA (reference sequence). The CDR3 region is CSASGSPTGGYTF. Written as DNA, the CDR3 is TGCAGTGCTAGTGGCAGTCCAACGGGGGGCTACACCTTC.

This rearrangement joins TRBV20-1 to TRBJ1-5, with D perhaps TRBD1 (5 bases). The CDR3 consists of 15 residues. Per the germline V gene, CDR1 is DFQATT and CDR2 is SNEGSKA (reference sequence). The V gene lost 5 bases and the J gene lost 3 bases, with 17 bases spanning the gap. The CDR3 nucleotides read TGCAGTGCTGGGCCCCAGGGAGACCCCAATCAGCCCCAGCATTTT. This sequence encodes CSAGPQGDPNQPQHF.

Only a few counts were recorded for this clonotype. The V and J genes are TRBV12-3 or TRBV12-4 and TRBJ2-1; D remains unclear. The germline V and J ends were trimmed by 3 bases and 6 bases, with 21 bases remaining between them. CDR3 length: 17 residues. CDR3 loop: CASSFYLELDGRNEQFF. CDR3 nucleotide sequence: TGTGCCAGCAGTTTCTATCTGGAACTGGACGGACGCAATGAGCAGTTCTTC.

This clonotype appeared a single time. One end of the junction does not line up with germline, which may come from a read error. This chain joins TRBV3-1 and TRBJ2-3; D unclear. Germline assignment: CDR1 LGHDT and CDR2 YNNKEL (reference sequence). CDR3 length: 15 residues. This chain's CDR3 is CASSRSNAGTDTQYF. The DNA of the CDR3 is TGTGCCAGCAGTCGCTCCAATGCCGGCACAGATACGCAATATTTT.

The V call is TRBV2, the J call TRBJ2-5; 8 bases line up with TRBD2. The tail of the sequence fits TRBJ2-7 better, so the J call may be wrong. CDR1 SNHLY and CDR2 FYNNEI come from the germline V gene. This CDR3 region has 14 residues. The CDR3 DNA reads TGTGCCAGCAGAGAAAGCGGGAGCTGGTACGAGCAGTACTTC. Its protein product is CASRESGSWYEQYF.

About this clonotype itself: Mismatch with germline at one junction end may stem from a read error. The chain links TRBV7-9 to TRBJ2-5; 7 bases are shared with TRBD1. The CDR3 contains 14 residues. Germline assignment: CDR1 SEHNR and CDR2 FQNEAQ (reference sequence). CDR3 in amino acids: CTSSLVQGEETQYF. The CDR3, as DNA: TGTACCAGCAGCTTAGTGCAGGGGGAGGAGACCCAGTACTTC. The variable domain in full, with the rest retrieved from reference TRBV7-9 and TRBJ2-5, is DTGVSQNPRHKITKRGQNVTFRCDPISEHNRLYWYRQTLGQGPEFLTYFQNEAQLEKSRLLSDRFSAERPKGSFSTLEIQRTEQGDSAMYLCTSSLVQGEETQYFGPGTRLLVL.